This TCR beta chain was retrieved from a study of T cell changes during pregnancy in multiple sclerosis. Method: immunoSEQ multiplex PCR; TCRdb's copy keeps in-frame clones and lacks some. Here the sample spans roughly 61,000 clones, around 93% being singletons. With 4 bases removed from V and 6 bases from J, the gap between germline ends came to 15 bases. The germline V gene encodes CDR1 SNHLY and CDR2 FYNNEI. The CDR3 is 14 amino acids. The TCR sequence derives from a female donor with multiple sclerosis, enrolled in a pregnancy study. The sequences come from peripheral blood, collected after pregnancy. The rearrangement joins TRBV2 to TRBJ1-1, with D possibly TRBD1 on 5 matching bases. CDR3 DNA: TGTGCCAGCAGTGGGGGGGTAGGTCTCGCTGAAGCTTTCTTT. Its translation is CASSGGVGLAEAFF.